Each of the 24 T cell receptor beta chains below was sequenced from the same sample in a study of T cells after yellow fever vaccination. TCRdb redid the calling of the 5' RACE reads with MiXCR, one entry per CDR3 protein. Counted here are about 230,000 distinct CDR3 sequences, approximately 6.7% occurring once; the ten biggest clones make up 0.85% to 1.2%. The specimen was CD4+ T cells sorted from PBMCs, collected on the day of the yellow fever booster vaccination. The source is a man aged 25 to 40 who received the YFV17D yellow fever vaccine.

This clonotype has ten or more counts. The chain uses TRBV6-1 and TRBJ2-7; a weak D match, TRBD1 (5 bases). CDR3 length: 13 residues. V shed 6 bases and J shed 2 bases, with 11 bases lying between them. Germline CDR1 reads MNHNS; CDR2 reads SASEGT. CDR3 region: CASRLQGTYEQYF. The CDR3 DNA sequence: TGTGCCAGCAGACTCCAGGGAACCTACGAGCAGTACTTC.

V and J are TRBV21-1 and TRBJ2-7; no check of the table's D call, TRBD1, against the DNA was made. TRBV21-1 is termed a pseudogene. The CDR3 runs to 13 residues. The CDR3 DNA follows: TGTGCCTCCCAGGAAAGGGGACTCTACGAGCAGTACTTC. Encoded protein: CASQERGLYEQYF.

V and J are TRBV20-1 and TRBJ1-1; D may be TRBD1 (5 bases). The CDR3 consists of 11 residues. Germline-derived CDR1 and CDR2 are DFQATT and SNEGSKA (reference sequence). V lost 6 bases and J lost 11, with 16 bases in between. CDR3 nucleotides: TGCAGTGCAGCCCCGGGACTCGGGGCTTTCTTT. Translating it yields CSAAPGLGAFF.

This sequence joins TRBV5-6 and TRBJ2-2; 8 nucleotides line up with TRBD2. Per germline, CDR1 SGHDT and CDR2 YYEEEE. The length of the CDR3 is 17 residues. V trimming: 7 bases; J trimming: 5 bases; junction bases outside the gene matches: 16. CDR3 nucleotides: TGTGCCAGCCGCCAGGGATCCGGGACTAGTTATACCGGGGAGCTGTTTTTT. It encodes CASRQGSGTSYTGELFF.

There are many counts of this clonotype. This CDR3 reads CASRWAESYEQYF. For the CDR3, the DNA is TGTGCCAGCAGATGGGCAGAGTCCTACGAGCAGTACTTC. V and J are TRBV6-6 and TRBJ2-7, with D unresolved. V lost 6 bases and J lost 1, with 10 bases in between. CDR1 is MNHNY, CDR2 SVGAGI, per germline (reference sequence). The CDR3 length is 13 residues.

This clonotype was counted many times. This chain uses TRBV6-5 with TRBJ2-1; D gene uncertain. CDR1 and CDR2 (germline): MNHEY, SVGAGI. The germline V and J ends were trimmed by 6 bases and 6 bases, with 12 bases remaining between them. The CDR3 length is 13 residues. The CDR3 here is CASRLTLSNEQFF. CDR3 DNA: TGTGCCAGCAGACTAACATTGAGCAATGAGCAGTTCTTC.

This clonotype has a count of ten or more. The chain is built from TRBV7-6 and TRBJ1-5, with D hard to call. Germline V CDR1 and CDR2: SGHVS, FNYEAQ. The CDR3 has 14 residues. The V and J ends lost 1 base and 5 bases respectively, with 9 bases between them. The DNA of the CDR3 is TGTGCCAGCAGCTTAGGTCGCGCAGATCAGCCCCAGCATTTT. Translated: CASSLGRADQPQHF. The variable domain in full, completed from reference TRBV7-6 and TRBJ1-5, reads GAGVSQSPRYKVTKRGQDVALRCDPISGHVSLYWYRQALGQGPEFLTYFNYEAQQDKSGLPNDRFSAERPEGSISTLTIQRTEQRDSAMYRCASSLGRADQPQHFGDGTRLSIL.

This chain connects TRBV24-1 to TRBJ2-5, with 11 bases lining up with TRBD2. From germline, CDR1 is KGHDR and CDR2 SFDVKD. The CDR3 has 15 residues. Unmatched junction bases numbered 5, after V lost 4 bases and J lost 5 bases. The CDR3 nucleotides read TGTGCCACCAGTGACCCGAGGACTAGCGGGGAGACCCAGTACTTC. Translating gives CATSDPRTSGETQYF.

This clonotype was detected a few times. The V gene is TRBV29-1, the J gene TRBJ2-5; weak D call: TRBD1 (6 bases). V was pared by 7 bases and J by 2 bases, with 14 bases between. CDR1 and CDR2 (germline): SQVTM, ANQGSEA. This CDR3 is built from 13 residues. The CDR3 spells CSARTDHQETQYF. CDR3 nucleotide sequence: TGCAGCGCTAGGACAGACCATCAAGAGACCCAGTACTTC.

This clonotype came up many times. The V and J genes are TRBV7-6 and TRBJ2-2; TRBD1 or TRBD2 may be the D gene (5 bases each). Trimming cost V 1 base and J 6 bases, with 12 bases left between them. This CDR3 is built from 15 residues. Germline CDR1 SGHVS, CDR2 FNYEAQ. The CDR3 bases are TGTGCCAGCAGCTTAGTTATTTCGGGGCCCGGGGAGCTGTTTTTT. It codes for CASSLVISGPGELFF.

In this sample, this clonotype turned up many times. The V call is TRBV5-1, the J call TRBJ1-4; TRBD1 is a possible D gene (5 bases). Germline values: CDR1 SGHRS, CDR2 YFSETQ. The germline V and J ends were trimmed by 2 bases and 11 bases, with 16 bases remaining between them. This CDR3 is built from 14 residues. The CDR3: CASSFGTTGGKLFF. CDR3 nucleotides: TGCGCCAGCAGCTTCGGCACCACCGGGGGGAAACTGTTTTTT.

This clonotype was counted ten times or more. This rearrangement joins TRBV7-2 to TRBJ2-6; D is unresolved. The V and J ends lost 4 bases and 9 bases respectively, with 1 base between them. The CDR3 consists of 10 residues. Germline V gives CDR1 SGHTA, CDR2 FQGNSA. The chain's CDR3 is CASSYNVLTF. CDR3 nucleotide sequence: TGTGCCAGCAGCTACAACGTCCTGACTTTC.

This clonotype was detected only a few times. The CDR3 DNA sequence: TGTGCCAGCAGTGAGAGGGGTGAGCAGTTCTTC. Translating gives CASSERGEQFF. V gene TRBV25-1 combines with J gene TRBJ2-1; D might be TRBD1 or TRBD2, each matching 5 bases. Germline values: CDR1 MGHDK, CDR2 SYGVNS. The CDR3 has 11 residues. Trimming pared 3 bases from V and 9 bases from J, leaving 6 bases between.

This clonotype was observed a handful of times. This sequence joins TRBV4-3 and TRBJ2-7; 10 nucleotides agree with TRBD2. The CDR3 consists of 13 residues. Germline lookup yields CDR1 LGHNA and CDR2 YSLEER. V shed 8 bases, J shed 7 bases, and the junction held 8 bases outside the gene matches. CDR3 nucleotide sequence: TGCGCCAGCTCCAGCGGGAGGGCCGGGGAGCAGTACTTC. Its translation: CASSSGRAGEQYF.

The sample holds many counts of this clonotype. This rearrangement joins TRBV12-3 or TRBV12-4 to TRBJ2-1; 10 nucleotides agree with TRBD2. The trim removed 4 bases at V and 7 bases at J, leaving 4 bases unmatched. This CDR3 has 14 amino acids. The CDR3 protein is CASSSSGSFNEQFF. The DNA for the CDR3 is TGTGCCAGCAGTTCTAGCGGGAGTTTTAATGAGCAGTTCTTC.

This clonotype was seen a handful of times. The chain couples TRBV23-1 to TRBJ2-4, with D possibly matching TRBD1 (6 bases). TRBV23-1 is an ORF for which the function is uncertain. V lost 4 bases, J lost 5 bases, and 9 bases lay in between. The CDR3 runs 13 residues. In nucleotides, the CDR3 is TGCGCCAGCAGTCCGGCAGGGGAAAACATTCAGTACTTC. This gives the protein CASSPAGENIQYF.

This clonotype was counted at least ten times. The rearrangement links TRBV3-1 to TRBJ1-5, with TRBD1 matching over 8 bases. J was trimmed by 4 bases and V by 2 bases; bases with no gene match: 4. The CDR3 sequence is 15 residues long. Germline-derived CDR1 and CDR2 are LGHDT and YNNKEL (reference sequence). DNA of the CDR3: TGTGCCAGCAGCCAAACCGGGACAGGTAATCAGCCCCAGCATTTT. Translated, it gives CASSQTGTGNQPQHF.

This clonotype was found many times. The chain carries TRBV7-9 and TRBJ2-7; D gene unclear. Trimming shortened V by 1 base and J by 0 bases, and 16 bases separated the two germline ends. Germline CDR1 and CDR2: SEHNR and FQNEAQ (reference sequence). This CDR3 has 17 amino acids. The DNA of the CDR3 is TGTGCCAGCAGCTTAGTTTATGACCGGAGACCCTCCTACGAGCAGTACTTC. This gives the protein CASSLVYDRRPSYEQYF.

This chain joins TRBV9 and TRBJ2-5, with 7 nucleotides matching TRBD2. The trim removed 4 bases at V and 5 bases at J, leaving 11 bases unmatched. The CDR3 has 15 amino acids. CDR1 and CDR2 from the germline V gene are SGDLS and YYNGEE. CDR3 sequence (DNA): TGTGCCAGCAGCCCCCCCCCGGGGCGGGGGGAGACCCAGTACTTC. It is translated as CASSPPPGRGETQYF.

This clonotype was observed a handful of times. J is TRBJ2-1 and V is TRBV7-7; tentative D call: TRBD2 (6 bases). CDR1 is SSHAT, CDR2 FNYEAQ, per germline (reference sequence). There are 14 residues in the CDR3. Trimming pared 2 bases from V and 5 bases from J, leaving 10 bases between. The chain's CDR3 is CASSLLGEDNEQFF. The CDR3 nucleotides read TGTGCCAGCAGCTTATTGGGGGAGGACAATGAGCAGTTCTTC.

CDR3 sequence reads: CASSSGSLGANVLTF. The CDR3 bases are TGTGCCAGCAGTTCAGGATCCTTGGGGGCCAACGTCCTGACTTTC. The rearrangement links TRBV28 to TRBJ2-6; D not certain. V lost 4 bases to trimming and J lost 4 bases, with 11 bases between them. The CDR3 spans 15 residues. Germline CDR1 and CDR2: MDHEN and SYDVKM.

Only a few counts were recorded for this clonotype. The V and J genes are TRBV5-6 and TRBJ2-2; 7 bases are a match to TRBD2. V lost 2 bases and J lost 5; bases outside the gene matches: 9. Per the germline V gene, CDR1 is SGHDT and CDR2 is YYEEEE. The CDR3 has 16 residues. The chain's CDR3 is CASSFVGGRKTGELFF. The CDR3 nucleotides are TGTGCCAGCAGCTTTGTAGGCGGGAGAAAAACCGGGGAGCTGTTTTTT.

This clonotype occurred many times. The genes are TRBV12-3 or TRBV12-4 and TRBJ2-7; the D gene could be TRBD1 or TRBD2 (5 bases each). The V end was cut by 4 bases, the J end by 0 bases, with 16 bases between. The CDR3 contains 16 residues. CDR3 protein: CASSSRRDPASYEQYF. For the CDR3, the DNA is TGTGCCAGCAGTTCCCGCCGGGACCCAGCCTCCTACGAGCAGTACTTC.

This clonotype was counted a few times. The chain carries TRBV6-5 and TRBJ2-5, with a weak D call TRBD2 (6 bases). The V and J ends lost 0 bases and 5 bases respectively, with 16 bases between them. The germline V gene encodes CDR1 MNHEY and CDR2 SVGAGI. CDR3 length: 16 amino acids. CDR3 DNA: TGTGCCAGCAGTTACTCCGGGTGGAGGGGTGGTGAGACCCAGTACTTC. This translates into CASSYSGWRGGETQYF.